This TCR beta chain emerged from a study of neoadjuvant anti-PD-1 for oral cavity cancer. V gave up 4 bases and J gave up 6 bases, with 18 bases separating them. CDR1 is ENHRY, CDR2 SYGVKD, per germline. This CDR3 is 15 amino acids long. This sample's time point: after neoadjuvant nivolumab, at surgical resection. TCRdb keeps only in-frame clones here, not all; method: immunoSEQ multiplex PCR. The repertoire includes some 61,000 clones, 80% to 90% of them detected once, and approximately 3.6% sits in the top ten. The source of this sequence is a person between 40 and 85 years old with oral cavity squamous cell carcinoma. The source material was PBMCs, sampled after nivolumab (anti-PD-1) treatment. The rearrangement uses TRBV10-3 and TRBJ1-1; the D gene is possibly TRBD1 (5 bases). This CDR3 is CAISGTLGAEAEAFF. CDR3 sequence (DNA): TGTGCCATCAGTGGTACGTTAGGGGCTGAGGCTGAAGCTTTCTTT.